The rows below give T cell receptor beta chains drawn from one sample of a study of shared clonotypes between healthy human individuals. Sequenced by immunoSEQ multiplex PCR; TCRdb stores in-frame clones only, minus some. The sample lists approximately 1.5 million clones; approximately 98.5% were seen once. Sample: naive CD4+ T cells sorted from blood. The receptors stem from a man aged 25-45 years in good health. Each CDR3 is given without its conserved first and last residue. Each record gives: V gene, CDR3 protein.

TRBV28 ASSPGQGTDTQY
TRBV5-4 ASSLDRGWETQY
TRBV2 ASSVLQGLYNEQF
TRBV5-1 ASSLAWPQLPYEQY
TRBV30 AWSVPPRGRWGTEAF
TRBV4-1 ASSQEGPGGHGEHGYT
TRBV28 ASSFPGSHEQY
TRBV7-6 ASSQDRGAYEQY
TRBV5-1 ASSSGPGLTYEQY
TRBV2 ASSEFGVAGELF
TRBV2 ATLGRDSYEQY
TRBV29-1 SVDGTSGPTDTQY
TRBV30 AWSLRVGTDTQY
TRBV5-1 ASSLMIGELQEKLF
TRBV7-9 ASSFHGELF
TRBV19 ASSSPSAGNRHGYT
TRBV7-2 ASSLARTSLETQY
TRBV18 ASSPRGAGGTDTQY
TRBV4-3 ASSQDLRGFGPDTQY
TRBV9 ASSVDLAGPYEQY
TRBV11-2 ASSSEPRLAAYNEQF
TRBV18 ASSPNGLGRVQETQY
TRBV11-3 ASSLDRGWSPQY
TRBV2 ASSLIRISPNYGYT
TRBV7-8 ASSPDRVFPSNYGYT
TRBV28 ALGAGMRTGARFGYT
TRBV5-3 ATPGQGSSRDEQY
TRBV28 ASTGNTGELF
TRBV6-5 ASSYQAANTGELF
TRBV19 ASSIGRERGYT
TRBV6-5 ASSYDREMEQY
TRBV5-1 ASRQDASEGNTIY
TRBV5-1 ASSRGDRGIAGANVLT
TRBV2 ASSEARGNQPQH